This T cell receptor (beta chain) was recorded in a study of T cell repertoires in cytomegalovirus infection. Whole-study context: Shared public TCR beta signatures pointed to both CMV infection and a matching HLA type.

TCRdb itself ran the reads through MiXCR, one entry per CDR3 protein. In the table there are some 130,000 distinct CDR3 sequences, roughly a quarter of which are singletons. The V segment lost 3 bases and the J segment 7 bases; nucleotides outside the gene matches: 4. In germline, CDR1 is MGHRA, CDR2 YSYEKL. The length of the CDR3 is 15 residues. At least ten counts were recorded for this clonotype. What it binds is unknown. The origin of this receptor is a human donor in good health (CMV status not recorded). Some clones in this sample may be carry-over from other donors' samples. Sequenced sample: PBMCs, sequenced either directly or after in vitro stimulation (not recorded which). The chain combines TRBV4-1 with TRBJ1-4; 11 bases line up with TRBD1. CDR3 in amino acids: CASSHGQGAPEKLFF. The CDR3 nucleotides read TGCGCCAGCAGCCACGGACAGGGGGCGCCTGAAAAACTGTTTTTT.